Listed below are T cell receptor beta chains from one sample, sequenced in a study of cytomegalovirus exposure and HLA in healthy donors. Sequencing used immunoSEQ multiplex PCR; TCRdb keeps in-frame clones, though not all of them. The sample includes around 180,000 clones, under 85% seen only once; the top ten take 4.8%. Sequencing used PBMCs. The receptors derive from a man younger than 35 in good health and CMV-seronegative. The CDR3 runs from the conserved cysteine through the conserved F or W. Each record gives: clone size, V gene, J gene, D gene, CDR3 protein, CDR3 DNA. D genes are given only for firm matches. Expanded clones get a size class; other rows say once, few or many, or leave the size out.

once,TRBV6-1,TRBJ2-7,NA,CASRPDRLNYEQYF,TGTGCCAGCAGGCCTGACAGGCTTAACTACGAGCAGTACTTC
NA,TRBV19,TRBJ2-1,TRBD2,CASSIQPLVAGDVGEQFF,TGTGCCAGTAGTATCCAACCCTTGGTAGCGGGAGATGTAGGTGAGCAGTTCTTC
NA,TRBV4-1,TRBJ2-1,NA,CASSGGSNEQFF,TGCGCCAGCAGCGGGGGCAGCAATGAGCAGTTCTTC
NA,TRBV28,TRBJ2-7,TRBD1,CASSLDREFGEQYF,TGTGCCAGCAGTTTGGACAGGGAATTCGGCGAGCAGTACTTC
NA,TRBV14,TRBJ2-3,NA,CASSLRGIEADTQYF,TGTGCCAGCAGCCTGAGGGGGATCGAGGCAGATACGCAGTATTTT
NA,TRBV29-1,TRBJ1-1,TRBD1,CSVEGQGNTEAFF,TGCAGCGTGGAGGGACAGGGGAACACTGAAGCTTTCTTT
NA,TRBV15,TRBJ2-7,TRBD2,CATSRENLAGGYEQYF,TGTGCCACCAGCAGAGAGAACCTAGCGGGAGGTTACGAGCAGTACTTC
NA,TRBV5-1,TRBJ2-7,TRBD1,CASANRGSYEQYF,TGCGCCAGCGCAAACAGGGGATCCTACGAGCAGTACTTC
NA,TRBV4-2,TRBJ2-7,NA,CASSQEGTGYVYEQYF,TGTGCCAGCAGCCAAGAAGGAACAGGGTATGTCTACGAGCAGTACTTC
once,TRBV6-5,TRBJ1-1,NA,CASSYSWGDTEAFF,TGTGCCAGCAGTTATAGTTGGGGGGACACTGAAGCTTTCTTT
NA,TRBV6-1,TRBJ1-5,TRBD1,CASGQGSSNQPQHF,TGTGCCAGCGGACAGGGTTCGAGCAATCAGCCCCAGCATTTT
NA,TRBV11-2,TRBJ1-1,TRBD1,CASSLGGGTVEAFF,TGTGCCAGCAGCTTAGGTGGAGGGACAGTCGAAGCTTTCTTT
NA,TRBV27,TRBJ1-1,NA,CASSILRGYAEAFF,TGTGCCAGCAGTATACTAAGGGGGTACGCTGAAGCTTTCTTT
NA,TRBV7-9,TRBJ2-1,TRBD2,CASSVSGRLPGEQFF,TGTGCCAGCAGCGTTAGCGGGAGGCTCCCCGGGGAGCAGTTCTTC
NA,TRBV11-3,TRBJ2-7,NA,CASSLSERYEQYF,TGTGCCAGCAGCTTAAGCGAGAGGTACGAGCAGTACTTC
NA,TRBV7-9,TRBJ2-6,NA,CASSGPGRANVLTF,TGTGCCAGCAGCGGGCCAGGGAGGGCCAACGTCCTGACTTTC
NA,TRBV7-8,TRBJ2-7,NA,CASSSLGHEQYF,TGTGCCAGCAGTTCACTGGGCCACGAGCAGTACTTC
once,TRBV7-9,TRBJ2-1,TRBD2,CASSRRGSSYNEQFF,TGTGCCAGCAGCCGCCGCGGGAGTTCCTACAATGAGCAGTTCTTC
NA,TRBV9,TRBJ2-7,TRBD1,CASSPRPRQGYSYEQYF,TGTGCCAGCAGCCCCCGCCCCCGACAGGGGTACTCCTACGAGCAGTACTTC
NA,TRBV27,TRBJ2-7,NA,CASSLSGRLPLREQYF,TGTGCCAGCAGTTTATCAGGCAGGTTGCCTCTCAGGGAGCAGTACTTC